Reported below is one TCR beta chain. Its target is not known. These data come from a study of T cell repertoires in cytomegalovirus infection. TCRdb fed the reads into MiXCR, producing one record per CDR3 protein. The sample shows fewer than 1,000,000 distinct CDR3 sequences, under 40% of them seen only once. With 3 bases removed from V and 1 base from J, the gap between germline ends came to 12 bases. In germline, CDR1 is LNHDA, CDR2 SQIVND (reference sequence). CDR3 length: 15 residues. The sequences come from cultured CD8+ T cells from PBMCs, collected from culture after CMV antigen stimulation. The sequence was obtained from a human donor in good health (CMV status not recorded). Some clones in this sample may be carry-over from other donors' samples. The rearrangement joins TRBV19 to TRBJ2-5; D remains unclear. CDR3 loop: CASSISPSLQETQYF. CDR3 DNA: TGTGCCAGTAGTATCTCCCCCAGTCTCCAAGAGACCCAGTACTTC. The variable domain in full, completed from reference TRBV19 and TRBJ2-5, reads DGGITQSPKYLFRKEGQNVTLSCEQNLNHDAMYWYRQDPGQGLRLIYYSQIVNDFQKGDIAEGYSVSREKKESFPLTVTSAQKNPTAFYLCASSISPSLQETQYFGPGTRLLVL.